These T cell receptor beta chains were read from a single sample in a study of glioma-infiltrating T cells. TCRdb redid the calling of the multiplex PCR reads with MiXCR, one entry per CDR3 protein. This table has some 190,000 distinct CDR3 sequences, 30% to 40% appearing once. Source material: glioma tissue, nonneoplastic brain tissue, or PBMCs (not recorded which). The receptor source for this set is a human donor with low-grade glioma or glioblastoma, undergoing nonglioma brain surgery, or in good health (not recorded which). Each CDR3 is given with its conserved first and last residue. Each record gives: D gene, clone size, V gene, J gene, CDR3 protein, CDR3 DNA. D genes are given only for firm matches. Size tells how often a clone was seen (once, few, many) or the class of an expanded clone, and some rows leave it out.

d_call: TRBD2; clone_size: many; v_call: TRBV5-1; j_call: TRBJ2-7; cdr3_aa: CASSLVLAGGEQYF; cdr3_nt: TGCGCCAGCAGCTTGGTTTTAGCGGGAGGCGAGCAGTACTTC
d_call: NA; clone_size: many; v_call: TRBV3-1; j_call: TRBJ1-5; cdr3_aa: CASSQAGDQPQHF; cdr3_nt: TGTGCCAGCAGCCAAGCCGGGGATCAGCCCCAGCATTTT
d_call: NA; clone_size: NA; v_call: TRBV9; j_call: TRBJ2-3; cdr3_aa: CASSVDPGDTQYF; cdr3_nt: TGTGCCAGCAGCGTAGACCCGGGGGATACGCAGTATTTT
d_call: TRBD2; clone_size: many; v_call: TRBV27; j_call: TRBJ2-7; cdr3_aa: CASSMRGSGQYF; cdr3_nt: TGTGCCAGCAGTATGCGGGGGAGCGGGCAGTACTTC
d_call: NA; clone_size: NA; v_call: TRBV6-1; j_call: TRBJ2-1; cdr3_aa: CASSRQPRGSYNEQFF; cdr3_nt: TGTGCCAGCAGCCGACAGCCGAGAGGGTCTTACAATGAGCAGTTCTTC
d_call: NA; clone_size: many; v_call: TRBV6-1; j_call: TRBJ1-5; cdr3_aa: CASSIDRDTSRQPQHF; cdr3_nt: TGTGCCAGCAGTATTGACCGGGACACTTCCCGTCAGCCCCAGCATTTT
d_call: NA; clone_size: many; v_call: TRBV24-1; j_call: TRBJ2-5; cdr3_aa: CATSDSAVGTQYF; cdr3_nt: TGTGCCACCAGTGATTCCGCCGTTGGTACCCAGTACTTC
d_call: TRBD1; clone_size: many; v_call: TRBV6-1; j_call: TRBJ1-1; cdr3_aa: CASSEDRGTENTEAFF; cdr3_nt: TGTGCCAGCAGTGAAGACCGCGGGACAGAAAACACTGAAGCTTTCTTT
d_call: NA; clone_size: many; v_call: TRBV20-1; j_call: TRBJ2-1; cdr3_aa: CSARVGGLVQFF; cdr3_nt: TGCAGTGCTAGGGTAGGAGGATTAGTCCAGTTCTTC
d_call: NA; clone_size: many; v_call: TRBV14; j_call: TRBJ2-5; cdr3_aa: CASSQDIQSETQYF; cdr3_nt: TGTGCCAGCAGCCAAGATATTCAGTCGGAGACCCAGTACTTC
d_call: NA; clone_size: NA; v_call: TRBV7-3; j_call: TRBJ2-1; cdr3_aa: CASSLRPGISSYNEQFF; cdr3_nt: TGTGCCAGCAGCTTACGGCCTGGGATAAGCTCCTACAATGAGCAGTTCTTC
d_call: TRBD1; clone_size: many; v_call: TRBV5-1; j_call: TRBJ1-4; cdr3_aa: CASSLGQGGGEKLFF; cdr3_nt: TGCGCCAGCAGCCTGGGACAGGGTGGAGGTGAAAAACTGTTTTTT
d_call: NA; clone_size: many; v_call: TRBV20-1; j_call: TRBJ2-6; cdr3_aa: CSARDTGANVLTF; cdr3_nt: TGCAGTGCCCGAGATACTGGGGCCAACGTCCTGACTTTC
d_call: TRBD2; clone_size: many; v_call: TRBV28; j_call: TRBJ2-7; cdr3_aa: CASSLSGLAGGSYEQYF; cdr3_nt: TGTGCCAGCAGTTTGAGTGGACTAGCGGGAGGATCCTACGAGCAGTACTTC
d_call: TRBD1; clone_size: many; v_call: TRBV19; j_call: TRBJ2-3; cdr3_aa: CASSVGQGSDTQYF; cdr3_nt: TGTGCCAGTAGTGTCGGACAGGGGAGCGATACGCAGTATTTT
d_call: TRBD1; clone_size: many; v_call: TRBV10-3; j_call: TRBJ1-2; cdr3_aa: CAISDSTGGFYGYTF; cdr3_nt: TGTGCCATCAGTGACTCGACAGGGGGGTTCTATGGCTACACCTTC
d_call: NA; clone_size: few; v_call: TRBV19; j_call: TRBJ2-1; cdr3_aa: CASSIAPPGRNEQFF; cdr3_nt: TGTGCCAGTAGTATAGCCCCTCCCGGTCGCAATGAGCAGTTCTTC
d_call: NA; clone_size: once; v_call: TRBV29-1; j_call: TRBJ2-3; cdr3_aa: CSVAGAGARYLYF; cdr3_nt: TGCAGCGTAGCCGGGGCAGGGGCCAGATACCTCTATTTT
d_call: TRBD1; clone_size: NA; v_call: TRBV4-1; j_call: TRBJ2-1; cdr3_aa: CASSPTRTGHGQFF; cdr3_nt: TGCGCCAGCAGCCCCACCCGGACAGGACACGGGCAGTTCTTC
d_call: TRBD1; clone_size: NA; v_call: TRBV27; j_call: TRBJ1-1; cdr3_aa: CASSHGGTGIVAEAFF; cdr3_nt: TGTGCCAGCAGCCACGGAGGGACAGGCATCGTCGCTGAAGCTTTCTTT
d_call: NA; clone_size: few; v_call: TRBV20-1; j_call: TRBJ2-4; cdr3_aa: CSAIPEVFKNIQYF; cdr3_nt: TGCAGTGCTATACCCGAGGTCTTTAAAAACATTCAGTACTTC
d_call: NA; clone_size: NA; v_call: TRBV28; j_call: TRBJ2-5; cdr3_aa: CASSLSFGSMTETQYF; cdr3_nt: TGTGCCAGCAGCCTCTCGTTTGGGAGTATGACAGAGACCCAGTACTTC
d_call: NA; clone_size: many; v_call: TRBV10-3; j_call: TRBJ2-7; cdr3_aa: CATSMTGQGTYEQYF; cdr3_nt: TGTGCCACCTCCATGACAGGCCAGGGGACCTACGAGCAGTACTTC
d_call: TRBD1; clone_size: many; v_call: TRBV20-1; j_call: TRBJ1-2; cdr3_aa: CSARPGQGAFNYGYTF; cdr3_nt: TGCAGTGCTAGGCCGGGACAGGGGGCCTTCAACTATGGCTACACCTTC
d_call: TRBD1; clone_size: many; v_call: TRBV7-2; j_call: TRBJ2-1; cdr3_aa: CASSPGTGRQFF; cdr3_nt: TGTGCCAGCAGTCCCGGGACAGGGCGGCAGTTCTTC
d_call: TRBD1; clone_size: many; v_call: TRBV7-9; j_call: TRBJ1-5; cdr3_aa: CASTAGTGDNQPQHF; cdr3_nt: TGTGCCAGCACCGCCGGGACAGGGGACAATCAGCCCCAGCATTTT
d_call: NA; clone_size: NA; v_call: TRBV4-3; j_call: TRBJ2-2; cdr3_aa: CASSRTPSAHTGELFF; cdr3_nt: TGCGCCAGCAGCCGAACCCCTAGTGCGCACACCGGGGAGCTGTTTTTT
d_call: NA; clone_size: NA; v_call: TRBV19; j_call: TRBJ2-2; cdr3_aa: CASSVGDGNTGELFF; cdr3_nt: TGTGCCAGTAGTGTAGGGGATGGAAACACCGGGGAGCTGTTTTTT
d_call: NA; clone_size: many; v_call: TRBV7-2; j_call: TRBJ2-1; cdr3_aa: CASSLEGIAAQGSYNEQFF; cdr3_nt: TGTGCCAGCAGCTTAGAGGGGATAGCGGCCCAAGGCTCCTACAATGAGCAGTTCTTC
d_call: TRBD2; clone_size: many; v_call: TRBV7-2; j_call: TRBJ2-7; cdr3_aa: CASSSQLAAYEQYF; cdr3_nt: TGTGCCAGCAGCTCGCAACTAGCGGCCTACGAGCAGTACTTC
d_call: TRBD1; clone_size: many; v_call: TRBV28; j_call: TRBJ1-5; cdr3_aa: CASRQDRGFLGQPQHF; cdr3_nt: TGTGCCAGCAGACAGGACAGGGGGTTCTTGGGTCAGCCCCAGCATTTT
d_call: TRBD2; clone_size: NA; v_call: TRBV25-1; j_call: TRBJ2-7; cdr3_aa: CASGGSGSIYEQYF; cdr3_nt: TGTGCCAGCGGCGGTAGCGGGAGTATCTACGAGCAGTACTTC
d_call: NA; clone_size: many; v_call: TRBV6-1; j_call: TRBJ2-1; cdr3_aa: CASSSLTQSSYNEQFF; cdr3_nt: TGTGCCAGCAGTTCCCTCACTCAGAGCTCCTACAATGAGCAGTTCTTC
d_call: TRBD1; clone_size: many; v_call: TRBV20-1; j_call: TRBJ2-7; cdr3_aa: CSASPGQANMYEQYF; cdr3_nt: TGCAGTGCTAGTCCAGGACAGGCTAATATGTACGAGCAGTACTTC
d_call: NA; clone_size: many; v_call: TRBV18; j_call: TRBJ2-3; cdr3_aa: CASSLRPTDTQYF; cdr3_nt: TGTGCCAGCTCACTGCGTCCCACAGATACGCAGTATTTT
d_call: NA; clone_size: many; v_call: TRBV7-9; j_call: TRBJ2-5; cdr3_aa: CASSSIMGYQETQYF; cdr3_nt: TGTGCCAGCAGCTCCATCATGGGGTACCAAGAGACCCAGTACTTC
d_call: TRBD2; clone_size: NA; v_call: TRBV7-2; j_call: TRBJ2-4; cdr3_aa: CASSVSGSTAKNIQYF; cdr3_nt: TGTGCCAGCAGCGTCAGCGGGAGTACAGCCAAAAACATTCAGTACTTC
d_call: TRBD2; clone_size: many; v_call: TRBV4-1; j_call: TRBJ2-2; cdr3_aa: CASSLLAGANTGELFF; cdr3_nt: TGCGCCAGCAGCCTACTAGCGGGAGCGAACACCGGGGAGCTGTTTTTT
d_call: TRBD1; clone_size: many; v_call: TRBV4-3; j_call: TRBJ2-5; cdr3_aa: CASSQDPGGWETQYF; cdr3_nt: TGCGCCAGCAGCCAAGACCCAGGGGGTTGGGAGACCCAGTACTTC
d_call: NA; clone_size: few; v_call: TRBV3-1; j_call: TRBJ1-2; cdr3_aa: CASSQVRAYGYTF; cdr3_nt: TGTGCCAGCAGCCAAGTCAGAGCCTATGGCTACACCTTC
d_call: NA; clone_size: few; v_call: TRBV5-1; j_call: TRBJ2-7; cdr3_aa: CASSDEMGVYEQYF; cdr3_nt: TGCGCCAGCAGCGATGAAATGGGGGTTTACGAGCAGTACTTC
d_call: TRBD2; clone_size: NA; v_call: TRBV3-1; j_call: TRBJ2-7; cdr3_aa: CASIQPGLAYEQYF; cdr3_nt: TGTGCCAGCATCCAGCCGGGACTAGCGTACGAGCAGTACTTC
d_call: TRBD2; clone_size: few; v_call: TRBV12-3/TRBV12-4; j_call: TRBJ2-7; cdr3_aa: CASSLSGRIPYEQYF; cdr3_nt: TGTGCCAGCAGCCTTAGCGGGAGGATCCCCTACGAGCAGTACTTC
d_call: NA; clone_size: many; v_call: TRBV28; j_call: TRBJ2-2; cdr3_aa: CASRLANTGELFF; cdr3_nt: TGTGCCAGCAGACTAGCCAACACCGGGGAGCTGTTTTTT
d_call: NA; clone_size: many; v_call: TRBV7-2; j_call: TRBJ2-7; cdr3_aa: CASSLALGRAYEQYF; cdr3_nt: TGTGCCAGCAGCTTAGCGCTCGGCCGAGCCTACGAGCAGTACTTC
d_call: NA; clone_size: NA; v_call: TRBV7-9; j_call: TRBJ1-1; cdr3_aa: CASSLGKGTGTLSTEAFF; cdr3_nt: TGTGCCAGCAGCTTAGGAAAAGGGACCGGAACTCTAAGCACTGAAGCTTTCTTT
d_call: TRBD1; clone_size: NA; v_call: TRBV6-1; j_call: TRBJ1-5; cdr3_aa: CVSSLTGADYQPQHF; cdr3_nt: TGTGTCAGCAGTCTGACAGGGGCAGACTATCAGCCCCAGCATTTT
d_call: NA; clone_size: many; v_call: TRBV4-3; j_call: TRBJ2-3; cdr3_aa: CASSPDQGGPSTDTQYF; cdr3_nt: TGCGCCAGCAGCCCCGACCAGGGTGGTCCTAGCACAGATACGCAGTATTTT